The 2 T cell receptor beta chains below were found in one sample sequenced in a study of blood T cells in healthy people across ages. Primers used in a second PCR of roughly 6 to 12 cycles were a sample-barcoded 5' primer and a J-beta primer mix. TCRdb fed the 5' RACE reads into MiXCR, producing one record per CDR3 protein. The sample shows fewer than 800,000 distinct CDR3 sequences, less than 40% of them seen only once. The source material was blood. Receptor source: an elderly woman in good health.

In its sample, this clonotype was seen once. The chain recombines TRBV10-3 with TRBJ2-3; 7 bases match TRBD1. This CDR3 is built from 15 residues. Trimming took 2 bases from V and 3 from J; bases not matched to a gene: 5. The V gene's germline CDR1 is ENHRY and CDR2 SYGVKD. The CDR3 is CAISETRQGTDTQYF. CDR3 DNA sequence: TGTGCCATCAGTGAGACCAGACAGGGTACAGATACGCAGTATTTT.

Comment on this clonotype: A read error may be the cause here, since a much bigger clone is one base away. The J gene is TRBJ1-2, the V gene TRBV30; 7 nucleotides align to TRBD1. Looked up from germline, CDR1 is GTSNPN and CDR2 is SVGIG (reference sequence). V shed 0 bases and J 6 bases; nucleotides not matched to a gene: 10. CDR3 length: 15 amino acids. CDR3 nucleotides: TGTGCCTGGAGTGTACCGTTAGGGGGCAAGGATGGCTACACCTTC. It yields the protein CAWSVPLGGKDGYTF.